This T cell receptor beta chain appears in the sequencing data of a study of blood T cell repertoires in COVID-19. V lost 4 bases to trimming and J lost 2 bases, with 19 bases between them. The CDR3 spans 17 residues. Germline V CDR1 and CDR2: SGHRS, YFSETQ. Produced via immunoSEQ multiplex PCR; TCRdb's table is partial and in-frame only. The sample holds tens of thousands of clones, around nine tenths seen once. Sequencing was carried out using peripheral blood. The V gene is TRBV5-1, the J gene TRBJ1-3; D is possibly TRBD1 (6 bases). The source of this sequence is a woman between 65 and 79 years old with acute or convalescent COVID-19. The CDR3: CASSLFPRGKAGNTIYF. The CDR3 region has the DNA TGCGCCAGCAGCCTATTCCCCAGGGGCAAGGCTGGAAACACCATATATTTT.